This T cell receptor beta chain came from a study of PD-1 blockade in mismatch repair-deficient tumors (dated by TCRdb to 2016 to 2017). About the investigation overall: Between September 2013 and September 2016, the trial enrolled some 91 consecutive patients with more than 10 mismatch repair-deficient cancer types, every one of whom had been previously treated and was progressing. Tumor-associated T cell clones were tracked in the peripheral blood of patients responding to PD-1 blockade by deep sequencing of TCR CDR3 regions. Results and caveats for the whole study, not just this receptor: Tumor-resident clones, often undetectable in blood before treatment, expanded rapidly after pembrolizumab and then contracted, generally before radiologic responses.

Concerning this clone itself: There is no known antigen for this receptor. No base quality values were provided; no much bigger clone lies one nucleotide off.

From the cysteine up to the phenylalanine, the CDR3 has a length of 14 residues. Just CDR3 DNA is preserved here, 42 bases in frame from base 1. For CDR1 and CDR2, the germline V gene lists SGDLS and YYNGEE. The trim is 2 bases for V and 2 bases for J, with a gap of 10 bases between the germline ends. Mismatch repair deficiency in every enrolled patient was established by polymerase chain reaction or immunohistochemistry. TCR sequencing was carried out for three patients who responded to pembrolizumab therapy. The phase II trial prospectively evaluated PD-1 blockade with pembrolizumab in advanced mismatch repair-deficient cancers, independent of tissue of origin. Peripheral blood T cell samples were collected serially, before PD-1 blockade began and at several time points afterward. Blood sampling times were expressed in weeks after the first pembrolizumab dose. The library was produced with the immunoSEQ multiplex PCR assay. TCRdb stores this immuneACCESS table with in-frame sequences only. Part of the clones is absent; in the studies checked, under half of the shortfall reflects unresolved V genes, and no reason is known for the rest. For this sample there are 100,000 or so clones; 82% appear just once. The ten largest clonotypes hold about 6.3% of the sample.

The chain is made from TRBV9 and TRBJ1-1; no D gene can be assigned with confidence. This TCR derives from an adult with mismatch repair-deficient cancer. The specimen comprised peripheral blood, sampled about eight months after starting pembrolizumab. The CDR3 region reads CASSVSGINTEAFF. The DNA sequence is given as TGTGCCAGCAGCGTTTCGGGAATAAACACTGAAGCTTTCTTT.